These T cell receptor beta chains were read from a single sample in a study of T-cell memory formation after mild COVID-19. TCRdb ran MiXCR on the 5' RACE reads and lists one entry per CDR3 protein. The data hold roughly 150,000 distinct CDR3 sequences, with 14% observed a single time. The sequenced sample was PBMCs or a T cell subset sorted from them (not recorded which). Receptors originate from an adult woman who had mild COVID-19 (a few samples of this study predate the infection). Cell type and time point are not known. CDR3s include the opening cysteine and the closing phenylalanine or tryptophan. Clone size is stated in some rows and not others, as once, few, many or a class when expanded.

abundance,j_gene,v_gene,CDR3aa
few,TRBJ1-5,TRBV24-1,CATGEGAGQPQHF
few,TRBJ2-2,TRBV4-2,CASSQDASGRSAGELFF
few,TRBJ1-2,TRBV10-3,CAISGARGYGYTF
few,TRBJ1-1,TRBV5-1,CASSLEGRENTEAFF
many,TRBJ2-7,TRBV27,CASSYGFNYEQYF
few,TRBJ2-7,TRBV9,CASSVDVLSEQYF
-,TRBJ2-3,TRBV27,CASSLSARASGTDTQYF
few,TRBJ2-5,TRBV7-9,CASSPRSGPQETQYF
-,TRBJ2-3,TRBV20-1,CSARKTGYNTQYF
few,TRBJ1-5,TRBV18,CASSFGTGGGGSNQPQHF
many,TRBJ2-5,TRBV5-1,CASRPLGEETQYF
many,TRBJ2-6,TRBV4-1,CASSQDTGSGANVLTF
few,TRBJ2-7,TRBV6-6,CASSGTGGASYEQYF
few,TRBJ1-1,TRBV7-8,CASSLAPRGREAFF
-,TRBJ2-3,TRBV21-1,CASSKAETYTDTQYF
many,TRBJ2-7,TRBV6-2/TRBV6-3,CASSGSSSYEQYF
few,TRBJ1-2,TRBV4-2,CASNPSGGYGYTF
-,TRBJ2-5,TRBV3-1,CASSQGRLAGDLETQYF
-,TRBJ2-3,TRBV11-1,CASSSTSEASTDTQYF
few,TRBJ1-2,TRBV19,CASRQGYYGYTF
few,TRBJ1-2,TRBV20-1,CSARDRGPRVGHLNYGYTF
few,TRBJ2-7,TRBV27,CASSLNPRSYEQYF
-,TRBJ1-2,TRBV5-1,CASSPGPQANYGYTF
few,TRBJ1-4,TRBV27,CASSRGTGHEKLFF
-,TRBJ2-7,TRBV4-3,CASSQWKGHSYEQYF
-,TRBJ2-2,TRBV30,CAWSRGGYANTGELFF
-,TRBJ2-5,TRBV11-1,CASSLFGASGGTQYF
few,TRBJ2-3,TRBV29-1,CSTNGPSTDTQYF
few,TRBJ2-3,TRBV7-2,CASSPGAGAGDTQYF
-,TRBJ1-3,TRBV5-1,CASSLEPGSGNTIYF
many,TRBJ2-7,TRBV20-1,CSAAGRTNDFYEQYF
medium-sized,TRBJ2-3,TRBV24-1,CATSDPRGYGDTQYF
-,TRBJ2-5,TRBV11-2,CASSPQGRAQETQYF
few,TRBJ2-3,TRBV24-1,CATGEQGTDTQYF
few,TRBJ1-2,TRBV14,CASSQDSAGRNYGYTF
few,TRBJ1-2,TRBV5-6,CASSQQGTNYGYTF
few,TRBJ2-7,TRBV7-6,CASSRSGGADEQYF
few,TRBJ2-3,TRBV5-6,CASRLVPSTDTQYF
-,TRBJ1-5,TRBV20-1,CSARDRRGWQPQHF
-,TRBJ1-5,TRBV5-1,CASSSLPPCGVNQPQHF
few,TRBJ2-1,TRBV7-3,CASSFSRGKEQFF
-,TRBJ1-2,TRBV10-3,CAVGRGDYGYTF